This T cell receptor (beta chain) derives from a study of T cells of healthy individuals. This clonotype was observed many times. This CDR3 region has 13 residues. Trimming stripped 8 bases from V and 2 bases from J, with 10 bases between. A single record per CDR3 protein comes from TCRdb applying MiXCR to the 5' RACE reads. Of about 41,000 distinct CDR3 sequences listed, 3.5% to 5.5% are singletons. The receptor was isolated from a human donor in good health. The chain is built from TRBV12-3 or TRBV12-4 and TRBJ2-1; a possible D gene is TRBD2 (5 bases). CDR3: CASSPGTYNEQFF. The DNA of the CDR3 is TGTGCCAGCTCCCCGGGGACCTACAATGAGCAGTTCTTC.